The sequence of this TCR beta chain was determined in a study (dated by TCRdb to the early 2010s). TCRdb names Illumina Genome Analyzer IIx as the instrument used. TCRdb's own reprocessing of the public reads used fastp at Q25 and MiXCR and kept productive beta chains. For every CDR3 protein sequence, its rows merge into one entry that carries the most common genes and DNA. This sample is represented by several thousand distinct CDR3 sequences; 30% to 40% of them were singletons. The ten largest clones represent roughly 20% of the sample. The CDR3 covers 15 residues, taking in both the cysteine and the phenylalanine. Here the CDR3 DNA is all that survives: 45 bases in frame from base 1. CDR1 SQVTM and CDR2 ANQGSEA are derived from the germline V gene. V lost 6 bases and J lost 0 bases, and the count of bases not matched to a germline gene is 5. On this clonotype itself: Its antigen remains undetermined. No base quality information exists; no much larger clone differs at one position.

The TCR comes from a human donor. The V and J segments used are TRBV29-1 and TRBJ1-4; 9 nucleotides in the junction match TRBD1. The sequencing input was blood. The CDR3 is CSVGGTGPTNEKLFF. DNA sequence: TGCAGCGTGGGAGGGACAGGGCCAACTAATGAAAAACTGTTTTTT.